Listed below are T cell receptor beta chains from one sample, sequenced in a study of beta chain features in type 1 diabetes. Clones were sequenced by immunoSEQ multiplex PCR, and TCRdb holds only the in-frame ones, with some missing. Of 900,000 or so clones listed, roughly a sixth are singletons. Sequencing was done on a sample of naive CD4+ T cells from blood. Receptors were obtained from a woman under 30 in good health. CDR3s include the opening cysteine and the closing phenylalanine or tryptophan. Each record gives: J gene, D gene, clone size, V gene, CDR3 protein, CDR3 DNA. A D gene is named only where the DNA matches it firmly. A row's size may be missing; if present it is once, few, many or a size class.

>TRBJ1-2|TRBD1|NA|TRBV28
CASTSPGQGPYGYTF
TGTGCCAGCACTAGTCCGGGACAGGGACCTTATGGCTACACCTTC
>TRBJ2-1|NA|NA|TRBV2
CASKEGSSYNEQFF
TGTGCCAGCAAGGAGGGTAGCTCCTACAATGAGCAGTTCTTC
>TRBJ2-1|TRBD2|few|TRBV7-9
CASSPTSGSVNEQFF
TGTGCCAGCAGCCCAACTAGCGGGAGTGTTAATGAGCAGTTCTTC
>TRBJ1-2|TRBD1|NA|TRBV10-3
CALMTGSRGYTF
TGTGCCTTAATGACAGGGTCGAGAGGCTACACCTTC
>TRBJ2-1|NA|NA|TRBV28
CASIDLGIPGNEQFF
TGTGCCAGCATCGATCTTGGGATCCCAGGCAATGAGCAGTTCTTC
>TRBJ2-3|TRBD2|few|TRBV14
CASSQLSSGRDTQYF
TGTGCCAGCAGCCAACTATCTAGCGGAAGAGATACGCAGTATTTT
>TRBJ2-5|TRBD2|few|TRBV28
CASSLGGVLGETQYF
TGTGCCAGCAGTTTAGGGGGGGTGCTTGGAGAGACCCAGTACTTC
>TRBJ2-7|TRBD2|few|TRBV5-4
CASSSVTSGHYEQYF
TGTGCCAGCAGCTCCGTGACTAGCGGCCACTACGAGCAGTACTTC
>TRBJ1-4|TRBD1|few|TRBV28
CASSSGQSEKLFF
TGTGCCAGCAGTTCGGGACAGAGTGAAAAACTGTTTTTT
>TRBJ2-1|NA|few|TRBV27
CASSFRGSEQFF
TGTGCCAGCAGTTTTAGGGGAAGTGAGCAGTTCTTC